This is a list of T cell receptor beta chains from one sample in a study of cytomegalovirus exposure and HLA in healthy donors. Assay: immunoSEQ multiplex PCR; the TCRdb copy retains only in-frame clones and omits some. The data hold about 170,000 clones, with over 80% observed a single time. Sequenced sample: PBMCs. Every receptor here comes from a male donor in good health and CMV-seronegative. Both conserved end residues are part of each CDR3. The order of the fields is D gene, J gene, clone size, V gene, CDR3 DNA, CDR3 protein. A D gene is named only where the DNA matches it firmly. The size of a clone is reported for some rows only, either as once, few or many, or as a class for expanded clones.

NA TRBJ1-2 NA TRBV9 TGTGCCAGCAGCGTAGAACCGGGGATACGTAATGGCTACACCTTC CASSVEPGIRNGYTF
TRBD1 TRBJ2-7 once TRBV10-1 TGCGCCAGCAGCCAACAGGGGTCCGAGCAGTACTTC CASSQQGSEQYF
TRBD1 TRBJ2-4 NA TRBV7-9 TGTGCCAGCAGCTTAGGGACAGGGGGCCGTTTGGAGTACTTC CASSLGTGGRLEYF
TRBD2 TRBJ2-3 NA TRBV2 TGTGCCAGCAGTGTATGGACTAGCGGGGTAGGGACAGATACGCAGTATTTT CASSVWTSGVGTDTQYF
NA TRBJ2-5 NA TRBV6-1 TGTGCCAGCAGTGAAGGTACAGTTCCAAGTATCGAGACCCAGTACTTC CASSEGTVPSIETQYF
NA TRBJ1-5 NA TRBV4-3 TGCGCCAGCAGCCAAGATCTAGGGGGTCAGCCCCAGCATTTT CASSQDLGGQPQHF
TRBD1 TRBJ1-2 NA TRBV7-9 TGTGCCAGCAGCTTAGAAGGAGGGGGCGACGGCTACACCTTC CASSLEGGGDGYTF
TRBD1 TRBJ2-7 NA TRBV5-8 TGTGCCAGCAGCTTGGGGGACAGGAATGGCGAGCAGTACTTC CASSLGDRNGEQYF
NA TRBJ1-4 NA TRBV7-2 TGTGCCAGCAGCCTAAGACAGGATGATAATGAAAAACTGTTTTTT CASSLRQDDNEKLFF
NA TRBJ1-1 few TRBV7-9 TGTGCCAGCAGCTTAGGGGGCCAAAGGAACACTGAAGCTTTCTTT CASSLGGQRNTEAFF
TRBD1 TRBJ1-1 NA TRBV5-5 TGTGCCAGCAGTTTACAGGGGTTCACTGAAGCTTTCTTT CASSLQGFTEAFF
TRBD1 TRBJ1-2 NA TRBV7-9 TGTGCCAGCAGTTTAACAGGGGGCGATGGCTACACCTTC CASSLTGGDGYTF
NA TRBJ1-5 NA TRBV5-4 TGTGCCAGCAGCTCGGACAGTCGACCGGCGGAGCCCCAGCATTTT CASSSDSRPAEPQHF
NA TRBJ2-7 NA TRBV5-1 TGCGCCAGCAGCTTGGTGGCGGTTGAACGCTACGAGCAGTACTTC CASSLVAVERYEQYF
NA TRBJ2-7 NA TRBV6-1 TGTGCCAGCAGTGAGGAGCGGACCTCCTACGAGCAGTACTTC CASSEERTSYEQYF
NA TRBJ2-5 NA TRBV7-2 TGTGCCAGCAGCCCTACTCCGGGGGACCAGTACTTC CASSPTPGDQYF
NA TRBJ2-3 NA TRBV7-9 TGTGCCAGCAGCCAGGGCGATAGTTCAGATACGCAGTATTTT CASSQGDSSDTQYF
NA TRBJ2-2 NA TRBV7-2 TGTGCCAGCAGCTTAGTTATAGGGGCTGGCGGGGAGCTGTTTTTT CASSLVIGAGGELFF
NA TRBJ1-5 few TRBV21-1 TGTGCCAGCAGCGGCCGGGACAGGGGGCGACGGAGAAATCAGCCCCAGCATTTT CASSGRDRGRRRNQPQHF
NA TRBJ1-4 NA TRBV19 TGTGCCAGTAGTATTGTGGGGCAGGGGCTCGAAAAACTGTTTTTT CASSIVGQGLEKLFF
TRBD1 TRBJ2-7 NA TRBV6-4 TGTGCCAGCAGTGGGGGGACAGGGGGCCACGAGCAGTACTTC CASSGGTGGHEQYF
TRBD1 TRBJ1-6 NA TRBV15 TGTGCCACCAGCAGAGGCATCCCCGGGACAGATAATTCACCCCTCCACTTT CATSRGIPGTDNSPLHF
NA TRBJ2-7 NA TRBV5-1 TGCGCCAGCAGCGGGGAGGAGGGACGAACCTACGAGCAGTACTTC CASSGEEGRTYEQYF
TRBD1 TRBJ1-4 NA TRBV29-1 TGCAGCGTTGAAGGGACAGGGGAAAAACTGTTTTTT CSVEGTGEKLFF
TRBD1 TRBJ1-1 NA TRBV9 TGTGCCAGCAGCGTAGCAGGGGGCCAGACTGAAGCTTTCTTT CASSVAGGQTEAFF
NA TRBJ1-6 NA TRBV27 TGTGCCAGCAGTTTTAGCCAGAATTCACCCCTCCACTTT CASSFSQNSPLHF
NA TRBJ1-4 few TRBV9 TGTGCCAGCAGCGTAACCGGAGGTGGTGAAAAACTGTTTTTT CASSVTGGGEKLFF
TRBD1 TRBJ1-1 NA TRBV5-1 TGCGCCAGCAGCTTGAAGGGACAGTACACTGAAGCTTTCTTT CASSLKGQYTEAFF
TRBD1 TRBJ2-7 few TRBV5-1 TGCGCCAGCAGCTTTTCTGGACAGGGGACTTACGAGCAGTACTTC CASSFSGQGTYEQYF
NA TRBJ2-1 NA TRBV13 TGTGCCAGCAGCTTTAGGGACTCCCCCGGGGAGCAGTTCTTC CASSFRDSPGEQFF
NA TRBJ1-3 NA TRBV4-1 TGCGCCAGCAGCCAAGATCAACCGGGACTTAACTCTGGAAACACCATATATTTT CASSQDQPGLNSGNTIYF
TRBD1 TRBJ1-1 few TRBV2 TGTGCCAGCAGAGGGGACAGCCATGACACTGAAGCTTTCTTT CASRGDSHDTEAFF
NA TRBJ1-1 NA TRBV6-5 TGTGCCAGCCGTGGGGCGGGGACTGAAGCTTTCTTT CASRGAGTEAFF
TRBD1 TRBJ1-2 NA TRBV6-1 TGTGCCAGCAGGAAGGGGGACAGGACGGGAGGCTACACCTTC CASRKGDRTGGYTF
TRBD2 TRBJ2-5 NA TRBV14 TGTGCCAGCAGCCGATGGACTAGCGGGGTGAACCAAGAGACCCAGTACTTC CASSRWTSGVNQETQYF
NA TRBJ2-1 NA TRBV2 TGTGCCAGCAGTGAAAGCCCCCTAAGCCGGTACAATGAGCAGTTCTTC CASSESPLSRYNEQFF
NA TRBJ2-7 NA TRBV7-6 TGTGCCAGCAGCTTGGGCAGAATGTACGAGCAGTACTTC CASSLGRMYEQYF
NA TRBJ2-5 NA TRBV18 TGTGCCAGCTCACCGCAGGGAAAACGAGAGACCCAGTACTTC CASSPQGKRETQYF
TRBD2 TRBJ2-2 NA TRBV4-3 TGCGCCAGCAGCCTTCGGGCTAGCGGGGGTAGGGAGCTGTTTTTT CASSLRASGGRELFF
TRBD1 TRBJ1-5 NA TRBV19 TGTGCCAGTGGACAGGGGACCCATAGCAATCAGCCCCAGCATTTT CASGQGTHSNQPQHF
NA TRBJ2-1 NA TRBV11-2 TGTGCCAGCAGCTTAGAGCTTGGGCGGGCGAGCTCCTACAATGAGCAGTTCTTC CASSLELGRASSYNEQFF
NA TRBJ2-2 once TRBV5-5 TGTGCCAGCAGCTTGGCAGACACCGGGGAGCTGTTTTTT CASSLADTGELFF
TRBD1 TRBJ2-1 NA TRBV14 TGTGCCAGCAGCCGTCAGCCGGGACAGGGCTACAATGAGCAGTTCTTC CASSRQPGQGYNEQFF
NA TRBJ1-6 NA TRBV9 TGTGCCAGCAGCGTAGGTTTGGGAGATTCACCCCTCCACTTT CASSVGLGDSPLHF
NA TRBJ1-4 NA TRBV30 TGTGCCTGGAATGGGAGACTTAATGAAAAACTGTTTTTT CAWNGRLNEKLFF
TRBD1 TRBJ1-2 NA TRBV18 TGTGCCAGCTCACCCCAGGACAGGGTCTCAACAGGCTACACCTTC CASSPQDRVSTGYTF
NA TRBJ2-1 NA TRBV5-1 TGCGCCAGCAGTTTTCAGGGGGGTAGTGAGCAGTTCTTC CASSFQGGSEQFF